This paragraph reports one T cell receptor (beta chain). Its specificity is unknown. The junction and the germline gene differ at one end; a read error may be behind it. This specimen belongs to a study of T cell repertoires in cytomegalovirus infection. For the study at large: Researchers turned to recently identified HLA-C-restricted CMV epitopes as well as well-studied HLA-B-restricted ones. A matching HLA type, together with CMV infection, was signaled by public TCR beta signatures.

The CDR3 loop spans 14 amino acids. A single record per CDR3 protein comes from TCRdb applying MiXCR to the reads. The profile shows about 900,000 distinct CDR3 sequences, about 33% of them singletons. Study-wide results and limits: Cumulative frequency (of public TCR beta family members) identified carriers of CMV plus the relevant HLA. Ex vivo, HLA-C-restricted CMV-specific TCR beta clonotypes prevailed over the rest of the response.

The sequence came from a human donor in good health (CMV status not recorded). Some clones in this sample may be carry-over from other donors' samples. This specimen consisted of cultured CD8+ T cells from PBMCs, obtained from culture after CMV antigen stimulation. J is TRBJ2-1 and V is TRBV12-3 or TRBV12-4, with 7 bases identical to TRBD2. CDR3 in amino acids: CVSMIGEGFNEQFF. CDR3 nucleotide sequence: TGTGTCAGCATGATTGGGGAGGGCTTCAATGAGCAGTTCTTC.